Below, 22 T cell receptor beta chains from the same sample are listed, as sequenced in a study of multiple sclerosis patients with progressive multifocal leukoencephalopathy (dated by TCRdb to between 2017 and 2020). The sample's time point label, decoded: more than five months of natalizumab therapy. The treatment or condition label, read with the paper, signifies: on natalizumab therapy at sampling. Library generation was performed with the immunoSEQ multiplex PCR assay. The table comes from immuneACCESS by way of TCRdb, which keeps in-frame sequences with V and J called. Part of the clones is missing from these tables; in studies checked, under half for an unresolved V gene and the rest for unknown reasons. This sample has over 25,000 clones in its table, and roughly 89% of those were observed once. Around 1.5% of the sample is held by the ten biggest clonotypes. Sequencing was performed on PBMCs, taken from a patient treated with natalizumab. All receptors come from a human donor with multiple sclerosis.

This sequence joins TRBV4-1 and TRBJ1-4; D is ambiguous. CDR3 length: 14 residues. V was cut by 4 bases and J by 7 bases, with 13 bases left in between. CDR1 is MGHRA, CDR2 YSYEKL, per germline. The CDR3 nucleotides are TGCGCCAGCAGCCTTAGCAGAGCGACTGAAAAACTGTTTTTT. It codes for CASSLSRATEKLFF.

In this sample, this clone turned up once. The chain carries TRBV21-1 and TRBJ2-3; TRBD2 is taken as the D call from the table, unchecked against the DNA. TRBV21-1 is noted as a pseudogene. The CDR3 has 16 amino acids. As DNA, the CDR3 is TGTGCCAGCAGCAACAAAAGGACTAGCGGCACAGATACGCAGTATTTT. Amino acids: CASSNKRTSGTDTQYF.

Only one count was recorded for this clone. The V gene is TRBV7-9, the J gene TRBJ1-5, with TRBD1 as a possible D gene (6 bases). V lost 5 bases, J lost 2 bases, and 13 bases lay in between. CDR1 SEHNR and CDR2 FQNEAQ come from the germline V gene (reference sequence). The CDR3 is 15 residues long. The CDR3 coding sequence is TGTGCCAGCAGCCCTTATCCAGGGGGCAATCAGCCCCAGCATTTT. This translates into CASSPYPGGNQPQHF.

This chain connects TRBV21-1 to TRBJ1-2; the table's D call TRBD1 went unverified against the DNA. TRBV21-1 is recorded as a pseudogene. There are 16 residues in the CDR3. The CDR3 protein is CASSPFWTGVNYGYTF. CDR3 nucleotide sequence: TGTGCCAGCAGCCCTTTCTGGACAGGCGTAAACTATGGCTACACCTTC.

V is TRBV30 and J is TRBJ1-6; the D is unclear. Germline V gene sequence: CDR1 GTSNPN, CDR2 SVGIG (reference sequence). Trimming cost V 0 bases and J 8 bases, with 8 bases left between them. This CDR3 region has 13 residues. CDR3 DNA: TGTGCCTGGAGTGTCTCCGAAGATTCACCCCTCCACTTT. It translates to CAWSVSEDSPLHF.

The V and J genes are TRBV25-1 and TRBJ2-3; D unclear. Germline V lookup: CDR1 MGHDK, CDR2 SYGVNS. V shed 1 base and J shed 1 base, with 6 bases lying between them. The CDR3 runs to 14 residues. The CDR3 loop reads CASSEWAGTDTQYF. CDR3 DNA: TGTGCCAGCAGTGAATGGGCGGGCACAGATACGCAGTATTTT.

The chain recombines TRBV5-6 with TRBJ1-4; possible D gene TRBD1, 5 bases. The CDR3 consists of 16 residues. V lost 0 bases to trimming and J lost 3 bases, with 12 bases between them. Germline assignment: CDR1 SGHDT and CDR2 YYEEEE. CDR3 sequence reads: CASSLGGGTSNEKLFF. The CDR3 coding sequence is TGTGCCAGCAGCTTGGGAGGAGGGACGTCTAATGAAAAACTGTTTTTT.

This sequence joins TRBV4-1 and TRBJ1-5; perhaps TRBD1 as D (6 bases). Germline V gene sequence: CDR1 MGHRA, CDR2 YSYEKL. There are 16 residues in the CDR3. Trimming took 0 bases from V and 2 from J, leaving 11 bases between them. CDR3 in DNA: TGCGCCAGCAGCCAAGAAGGGGGGGCGCGCAATCAGCCCCAGCATTTT. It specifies CASSQEGGARNQPQHF.

The CDR3 region is CASSPVIGQELFF. CDR3 sequence (DNA): TGTGCCAGTAGTCCGGTCATAGGTCAGGAGCTGTTTTTT. The chain links TRBV19 to TRBJ2-2; D call uncertain. The CDR3 spans 13 residues. Germline V CDR1 and CDR2: LNHDA, SQIVND (reference sequence). Trimming took 5 bases from V and 10 from J, leaving 14 bases between them. The full variable domain, in which reference TRBV19 and TRBJ2-2 provide the parts outside the CDR3, is DGGITQSPKYLFRKEGQNVTLSCEQNLNHDAMYWYRQDPGQGLRLIYYSQIVNDFQKGDIAEGYSVSREKKESFPLTVTSAQKNPTAFYLCASSPVIGQELFFGEGSRLTVL.

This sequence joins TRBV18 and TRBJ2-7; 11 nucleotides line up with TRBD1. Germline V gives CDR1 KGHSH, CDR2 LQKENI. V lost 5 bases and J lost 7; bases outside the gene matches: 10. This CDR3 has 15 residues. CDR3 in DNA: TGTGCCAGCTCAGCAGGAGGACAGGGGGCAGGTGAGCAGTACTTC. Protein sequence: CASSAGGQGAGEQYF.

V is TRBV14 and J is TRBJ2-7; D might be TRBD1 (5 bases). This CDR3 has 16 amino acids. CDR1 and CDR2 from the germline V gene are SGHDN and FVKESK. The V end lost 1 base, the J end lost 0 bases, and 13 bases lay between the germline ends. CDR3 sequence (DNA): TGTGCCAGCAGCCAAGTTCGGCAGGGCGCCTCCTACGAGCAGTACTTC. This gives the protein CASSQVRQGASYEQYF.

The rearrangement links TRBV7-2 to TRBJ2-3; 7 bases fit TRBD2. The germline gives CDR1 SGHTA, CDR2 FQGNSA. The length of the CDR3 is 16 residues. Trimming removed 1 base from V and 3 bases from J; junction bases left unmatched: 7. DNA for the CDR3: TGTGCCAGCAGCTTAGTGGGCGGGAGTGTGACAGATACGCAGTATTTT. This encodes CASSLVGGSVTDTQYF.

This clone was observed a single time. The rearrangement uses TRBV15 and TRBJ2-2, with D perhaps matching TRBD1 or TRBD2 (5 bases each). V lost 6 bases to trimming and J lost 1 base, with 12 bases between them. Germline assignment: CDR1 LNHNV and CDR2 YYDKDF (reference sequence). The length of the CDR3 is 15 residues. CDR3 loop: CATRPGRLNTGELFF. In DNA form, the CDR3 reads TGTGCCACCAGACCGGGACGGCTGAACACCGGGGAGCTGTTTTTT.

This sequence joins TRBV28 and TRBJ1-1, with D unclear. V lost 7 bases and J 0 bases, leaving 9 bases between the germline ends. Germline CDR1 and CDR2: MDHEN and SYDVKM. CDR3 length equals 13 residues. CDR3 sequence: CASTGRMNTEAFF. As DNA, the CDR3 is TGTGCCAGCACGGGCAGGATGAACACTGAAGCTTTCTTT. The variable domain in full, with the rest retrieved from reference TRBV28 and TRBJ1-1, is DVKVTQSSRYLVKRTGEKVFLECVQDMDHENMFWYRQDPGLGLRLIYFSYDVKMKEKGDIPEGYSVSREKKERFSLILESASTNQTSMYLCASTGRMNTEAFFGQGTRLTVV.

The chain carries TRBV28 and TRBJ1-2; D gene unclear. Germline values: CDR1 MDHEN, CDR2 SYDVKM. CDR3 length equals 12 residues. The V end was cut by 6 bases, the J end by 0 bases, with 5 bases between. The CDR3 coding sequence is TGTGCCAGCAGATCAGCTAACTATGGCTACACCTTC. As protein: CASRSANYGYTF.

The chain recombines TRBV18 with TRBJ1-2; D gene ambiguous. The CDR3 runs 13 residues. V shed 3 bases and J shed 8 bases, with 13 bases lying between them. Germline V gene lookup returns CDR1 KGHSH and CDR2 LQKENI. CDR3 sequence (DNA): TGTGCCAGCTCACCTTCCGACACGAGGGGCTACACCTTC. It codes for CASSPSDTRGYTF. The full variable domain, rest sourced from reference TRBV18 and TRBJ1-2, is NAGVMQNPRHLVRRRGQEARLRCSPMKGHSHVYWYRQLPEEGLKFMVYLQKENIIDESGMPKERFSAEFPKEGPSILRIQQVVRGDSAAYFCASSPSDTRGYTFGSGTRLTVV.

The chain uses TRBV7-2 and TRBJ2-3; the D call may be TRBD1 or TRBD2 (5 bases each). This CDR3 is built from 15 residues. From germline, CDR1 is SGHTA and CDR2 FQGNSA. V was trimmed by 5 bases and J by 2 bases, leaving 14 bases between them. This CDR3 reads CASSLGTGPTDTQYF. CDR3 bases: TGTGCCAGCAGCCTAGGAACGGGACCCACAGATACGCAGTATTTT.

This CDR3 is CASSTTGMNTEAFF. In DNA form, the CDR3 reads TGTGCCAGCTCCACCACAGGGATGAACACTGAAGCTTTCTTT. This chain uses TRBV18 with TRBJ1-1, with D possibly being TRBD1 (6 bases). V lost 6 bases and J lost 0, with 11 bases in between. Looked up from germline, CDR1 is KGHSH and CDR2 is LQKENI. This CDR3 is built from 14 residues.

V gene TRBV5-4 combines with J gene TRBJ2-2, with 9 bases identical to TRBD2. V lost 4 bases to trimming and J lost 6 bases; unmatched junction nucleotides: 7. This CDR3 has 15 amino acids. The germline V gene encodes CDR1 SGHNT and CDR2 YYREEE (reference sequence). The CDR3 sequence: CASSLIAGEAGELFF. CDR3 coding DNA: TGTGCCAGCAGCCTGATAGCGGGAGAGGCCGGGGAGCTGTTTTTT.

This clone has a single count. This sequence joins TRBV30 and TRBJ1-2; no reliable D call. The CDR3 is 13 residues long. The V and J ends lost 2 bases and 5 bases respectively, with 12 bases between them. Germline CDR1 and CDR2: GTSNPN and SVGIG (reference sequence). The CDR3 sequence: CAWSPSGRYGYTF. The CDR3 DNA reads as TGTGCCTGGAGTCCCTCGGGCAGATATGGCTACACCTTC.

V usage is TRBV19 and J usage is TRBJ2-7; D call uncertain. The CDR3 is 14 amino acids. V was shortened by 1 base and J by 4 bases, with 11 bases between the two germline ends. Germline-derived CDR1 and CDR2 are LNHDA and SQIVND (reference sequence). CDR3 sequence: CASSIAATEYEQYF. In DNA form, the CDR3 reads TGTGCCAGTAGTATAGCCGCGACGGAGTACGAGCAGTACTTC.

The CDR3 is CASRVDGLGGYTF. The CDR3 nucleotides are TGTGCCAGTAGGGTAGACGGCCTCGGGGGCTACACCTTC. V gene TRBV19 combines with J gene TRBJ1-2; unclear D gene. Between the trimmed V and J ends, which lost 6 bases and 8 bases, there was a span of 16 bases. Germline CDR1 and CDR2: LNHDA and SQIVND (reference sequence). The CDR3 runs 13 residues. Together with reference TRBV19 and TRBJ1-2, the CDR3 gives the full variable domain: DGGITQSPKYLFRKEGQNVTLSCEQNLNHDAMYWYRQDPGQGLRLIYYSQIVNDFQKGDIAEGYSVSREKKESFPLTVTSAQKNPTAFYLCASRVDGLGGYTFGSGTRLTVV.